This T cell receptor beta chain was captured in a study of T cells in Graves' hyperthyroidism and ophthalmopathy. Uncontrolled infections, other autoimmune diseases, pregnancy or lactation led to exclusion of patients. This clonotype was recorded many times. Researchers took RNA transcripts and amplified the TCR beta CDR3 regions from them. The HTBI set primed first-round TCR CDR3 RT-PCR. TCRdb used MiXCR to reprocess the multiplex PCR reads, holding one entry per CDR3 protein. Of under 350,000 distinct CDR3 sequences in the sample, roughly 23% were seen once. V lost 1 base and J lost 2, with 9 bases in between. Germline V lookup: CDR1 MDHEN, CDR2 SYDVKM. The CDR3 runs 16 residues.

This receptor was taken from a woman aged 45-59 years with Graves' hyperthyroidism. This chain links TRBV28 with TRBJ2-6, with a weak D call TRBD1 (6 bases). The sample taken for sequencing was blood. The CDR3 here is CASSLSGHAGANVLTF. Here the CDR3 DNA reads TGTGCCAGCAGTTTATCGGGACACGCTGGGGCCAACGTCCTGACTTTC.